The 15 T cell receptor beta chains reported below all come from one sample, sequenced in a study of T cells in Graves' hyperthyroidism and ophthalmopathy. Amplification targeted TCR beta CDR3 regions from RNA transcripts. First-round RT-PCR with HTBI primers amplified the TCR CDR3 region. TCRdb reprocessed the multiplex PCR reads via MiXCR and lists one record per CDR3 protein. This table holds hundreds of thousands of distinct CDR3 sequences, 12% to 15% found once. The sample was blood. These receptors originate from a woman aged 18-29 years with Graves' hyperthyroidism.

This clonotype was seen repeatedly, ten times or more. This chain joins TRBV4-1 and TRBJ2-2; D remains ambiguous. The germline gives CDR1 MGHRA, CDR2 YSYEKL. There are 13 residues in the CDR3. Trimming took off 4 bases at V and 5 bases at J, with 8 bases between the two ends. CDR3 residues: CASSRVGTGELFF. The CDR3 nucleotides read TGCGCCAGCAGCCGTGTAGGAACCGGGGAGCTGTTTTTT.

There are many counts of this clonotype. The J gene is TRBJ2-5, the V gene TRBV7-9; D might be TRBD2 (6 bases). V was clipped by 6 bases and J by 5 bases, with 10 bases between them. Germline V gene data show CDR1 as SEHNR and CDR2 as FQNEAQ (reference sequence). This CDR3 contains 12 residues. In DNA, the CDR3 is TGTGCCAGCAGGCGGGATTTGGAGACCCAGTACTTC. Encoded protein: CASRRDLETQYF.

The V and J genes are TRBV5-1 and TRBJ1-1; unclear D gene. The CDR3 runs to 13 residues. Trimming removed 4 bases from V and 8 bases from J, with 15 bases in between. Per the germline V gene, CDR1 is SGHRS and CDR2 is YFSETQ. CDR3 bases: TGCGCCAGCAGCCCAAACGTAAGGGCGGAAGCTTTCTTT. This codes for CASSPNVRAEAFF.

This clonotype came up a few times. The chain couples TRBV6-6 to TRBJ2-1; D unresolved. Germline CDR1 MNHNY, CDR2 SVGAGI (reference sequence). CDR3 length: 14 amino acids. V dropped 2 bases and J dropped 8 bases, with 13 bases sitting between them. CDR3 residues: CASSYRAELDEQFF. The DNA of the CDR3 is TGTGCCAGCAGTTACAGGGCGGAACTGGATGAGCAGTTCTTC.

In this sample, this clonotype turned up many times. The rearrangement uses TRBV11-2 and TRBJ2-1, with unresolved D. Per the germline V gene, CDR1 is SGHAT and CDR2 is FQNNGV. This CDR3 is 16 amino acids long. Trimming left V 1 base short and J 8 bases short, with 18 bases between. The CDR3 DNA reads as TGTGCCAGCAGCTTAGCTGTTCTACCCCTCCGAGATGAGCAGTTCTTC. Residues: CASSLAVLPLRDEQFF.

DNA of the CDR3: TGTGCCAGCAGTGAATATGGAGACAGGGGCGATGAGCAGTTCTTC. Protein: CASSEYGDRGDEQFF. V is TRBV25-1 and J is TRBJ2-1; 8 bases match TRBD1. The V segment lost 0 bases and the J segment 8 bases; nucleotides outside the gene matches: 6. The CDR3 length is 15 residues. Germline CDR1 reads MGHDK; CDR2 reads SYGVNS.

This rearrangement joins TRBV7-8 to TRBJ2-3; D might be TRBD2 (6 bases). The germline CDR1 and CDR2 sequences are SGHVS and FQNEAQ. V was trimmed by 2 bases and J by 2 bases, leaving 20 bases between them. The CDR3 totals 18 residues. CDR3 in DNA: TGTGCCAGCAGCTTAAGGAGTGGGGGAGGAGTTTTCACAGATACGCAGTATTTT. It yields the protein CASSLRSGGGVFTDTQYF.

V and J are TRBV24-1 and TRBJ2-7; 9 nucleotides agree with TRBD1. CDR1 and CDR2 from the germline V gene are KGHDR and SFDVKD. Trimming removed 3 bases from V and 2 bases from J; junction bases left unmatched: 7. The CDR3 spans 16 residues. CDR3 DNA sequence: TGTGCCACCAGTGATGTTCTCGGGACAGGGCCCTACGAGCAGTACTTC. Translating it yields CATSDVLGTGPYEQYF.

This clonotype has only a few counts. This chain joins TRBV27 and TRBJ2-7; 9 bases line up with TRBD1. The CDR3 consists of 17 residues. The J segment lost 0 bases and the V segment lost 4 bases, leaving 10 bases of the junction unmatched. The germline CDR1 and CDR2 sequences are MNHEY and SMNVEV (reference sequence). CDR3 protein: CASSSITGGRSSYEQYF. The CDR3 nucleotides read TGTGCCAGCAGTTCCATCACAGGGGGCCGGAGCTCCTACGAGCAGTACTTC.

Many counts were recorded for this clonotype. The chain is built from TRBV3-1 and TRBJ1-6; possibly TRBD1 for D (5 bases). Germline CDR1 reads LGHDT; CDR2 reads YNNKEL (reference sequence). This CDR3 region has 17 residues. Trimming took off 0 bases at V and 6 bases at J, with 15 bases between the two ends. The CDR3 region has the DNA TGTGCCAGCAGCCAAGATGACAGCCCATCAACTAATTCACCCCTCCACTTT. Translated: CASSQDDSPSTNSPLHF.

V usage is TRBV24-1 and J usage is TRBJ2-2, with TRBD2 matching over 12 bases. V lost 0 bases and J lost 1; bases outside the gene matches: 2. The CDR3 runs to 18 residues. Germline V CDR1 and CDR2: KGHDR, SFDVKD. This chain's CDR3 is CATSDLPTSGGNTGELFF. CDR3 bases: TGTGCCACCAGTGATTTGCCGACTAGCGGGGGGAACACCGGGGAGCTGTTTTTT.

The sample holds many counts of this clonotype. The chain couples TRBV2 to TRBJ1-5, with D perhaps TRBD1 (5 bases). V was trimmed by 3 bases and J by 9 bases, leaving 18 bases between them. The CDR3 is 15 residues long. Looked up from germline, CDR1 is SNHLY and CDR2 is FYNNEI. The CDR3 DNA follows: TGTGCCAGCAGTGACGGGACGGTCGTCGCGGGGCCCCAGCATTTT. This translates into CASSDGTVVAGPQHF. Full variable domain (missing parts from reference TRBV2 and TRBJ1-5): EPEVTQTPSHQVTQMGQEVILRCVPISNHLYFYWYRQILGQKVEFLVSFYNNEISEKSEIFDDQFSVERPDGSNFTLKIRSTKLEDSAMYFCASSDGTVVAGPQHFGDGTRLSIL.

This chain uses TRBV14 with TRBJ2-3; D is perhaps TRBD1 (5 bases). Germline V gene sequence: CDR1 SGHDN, CDR2 FVKESK. The length of the CDR3 is 13 residues. Trimming removed 2 bases at V and 6 bases at J, with 9 bases between. CDR3 sequence reads: CASSQPKGDTQYF. The CDR3 DNA reads as TGTGCCAGCAGCCAACCCAAGGGGGATACGCAGTATTTT.

The V and J genes are TRBV27 and TRBJ2-5; D ambiguous. CDR3 size: 15 residues. V was pared by 6 bases and J by 3 bases, with 17 bases between. CDR1 and CDR2 from the germline V gene are MNHEY and SMNVEV (reference sequence). The CDR3 region is CASSRAEEIEETQYF. Here the CDR3 DNA reads TGTGCCAGCAGCCGGGCCGAAGAAATAGAAGAGACCCAGTACTTC.

This clonotype was seen many times. J is TRBJ1-5 and V is TRBV5-5, with D unresolved. The CDR3 has 14 residues. Trimming cost V 1 base and J 4 bases, with 9 bases left between them. Germline V gives CDR1 SGHKS, CDR2 YYEKEE (reference sequence). Here the CDR3 reads CASSLFEMNQPQHF. CDR3 nucleotides: TGTGCCAGCAGCTTGTTTGAGATGAATCAGCCCCAGCATTTT. Supplemented by reference TRBV5-5 and TRBJ1-5, the full variable domain reads DAGVTQSPTHLIKTRGQQVTLRCSPISGHKSVSWYQQVLGQGPQFIFQYYEKEERGRGNFPDRFSARQFPNYSSELNVNALLLGDSALYLCASSLFEMNQPQHFGDGTRLSIL.